This T cell receptor (beta chain) comes out of a study of Graves' ophthalmopathy and Graves' hyperthyroidism. Findings of the study overall: Among expanded thyroid clonotypes above 0.001 frequency, most also occurred in blood.

Ten or more counts support this clonotype. No antigen is known for it. Beta-chain TCR CDR3 regions were amplified from RNA transcripts. First-round RT-PCR relied on HTBI primers, and a second-round multiplex PCR came next. In TCRdb, the multiplex PCR reads were re-called with MiXCR into one record per CDR3 protein. The sample records about 170,000 distinct CDR3 sequences, about 40% being singletons. Germline V lookup: CDR1 LNHDA, CDR2 SQIVND (reference sequence). The CDR3 runs 14 residues. The junction had 0 bases not matched to a gene; V was cut back by 3 bases and J by 1 base. Other autoimmune diseases, uncontrolled infections, pregnancy and lactation each led to patient exclusion. Physicians reached a diagnosis by relying on clinical symptoms, serum thyroxine, TRAb, thyroid ultrasound and orbital computed tomography. Sampling 10 ml of fresh peripheral blood provided the PBMCs.

This TCR came from a woman in her thirties or forties with Graves' ophthalmopathy. The sample comprised peripheral blood. The J gene is TRBJ1-1, the V gene TRBV19, with 9 positions matching TRBD1. The CDR3 loop is CASSMDRGNTEAFF. CDR3 bases: TGTGCCAGTAGTATGGACAGGGGGAACACTGAAGCTTTCTTT.